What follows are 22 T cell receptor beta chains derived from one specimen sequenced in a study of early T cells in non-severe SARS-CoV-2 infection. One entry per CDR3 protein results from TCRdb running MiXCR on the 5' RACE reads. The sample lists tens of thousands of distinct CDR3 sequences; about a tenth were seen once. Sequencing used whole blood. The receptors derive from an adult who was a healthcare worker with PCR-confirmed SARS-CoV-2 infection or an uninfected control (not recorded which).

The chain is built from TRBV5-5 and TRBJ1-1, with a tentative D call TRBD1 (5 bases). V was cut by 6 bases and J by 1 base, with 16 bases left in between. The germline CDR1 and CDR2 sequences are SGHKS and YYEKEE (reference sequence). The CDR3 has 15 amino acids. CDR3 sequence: CASTRQWGENTEAFF. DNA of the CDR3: TGTGCCAGCACCCGGCAATGGGGGGAGAACACTGAAGCTTTCTTT.

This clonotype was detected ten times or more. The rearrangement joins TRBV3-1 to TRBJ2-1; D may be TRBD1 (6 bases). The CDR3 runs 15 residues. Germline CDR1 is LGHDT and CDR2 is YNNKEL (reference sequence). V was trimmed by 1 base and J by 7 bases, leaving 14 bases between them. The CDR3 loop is CASSQVLQGLNEQFF. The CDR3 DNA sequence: TGTGCCAGCAGCCAAGTCCTACAGGGTTTAAATGAGCAGTTCTTC.

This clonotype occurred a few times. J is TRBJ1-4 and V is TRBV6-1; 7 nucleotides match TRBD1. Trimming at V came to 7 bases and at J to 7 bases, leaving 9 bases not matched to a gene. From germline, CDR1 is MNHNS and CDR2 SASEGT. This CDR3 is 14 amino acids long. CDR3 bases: TGTGCCAGCACCAGACGACAGGGCGGTGAAAAACTGTTTTTT. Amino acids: CASTRRQGGEKLFF.

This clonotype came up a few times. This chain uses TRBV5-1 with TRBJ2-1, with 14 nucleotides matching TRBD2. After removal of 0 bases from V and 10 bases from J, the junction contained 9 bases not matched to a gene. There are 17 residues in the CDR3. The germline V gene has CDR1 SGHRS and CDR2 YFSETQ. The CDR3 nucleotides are TGCGCCAGCAGCTTGGGCCAGCTGGGACTAGCGGGGGTGGAGCAGTTCTTC. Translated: CASSLGQLGLAGVEQFF.

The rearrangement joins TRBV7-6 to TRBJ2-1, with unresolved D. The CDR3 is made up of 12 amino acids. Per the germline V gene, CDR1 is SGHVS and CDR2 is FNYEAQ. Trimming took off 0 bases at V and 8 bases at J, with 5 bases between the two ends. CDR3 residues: CASSLADDEQFF. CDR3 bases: TGTGCCAGCAGCTTAGCGGACGATGAGCAGTTCTTC.

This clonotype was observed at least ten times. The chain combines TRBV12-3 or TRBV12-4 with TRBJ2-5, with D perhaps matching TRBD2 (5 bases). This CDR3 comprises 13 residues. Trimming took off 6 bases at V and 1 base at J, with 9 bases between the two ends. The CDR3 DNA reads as TGTGCCAGCAGCAAGCGGCCCCAAGAGACCCAGTACTTC. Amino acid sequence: CASSKRPQETQYF.

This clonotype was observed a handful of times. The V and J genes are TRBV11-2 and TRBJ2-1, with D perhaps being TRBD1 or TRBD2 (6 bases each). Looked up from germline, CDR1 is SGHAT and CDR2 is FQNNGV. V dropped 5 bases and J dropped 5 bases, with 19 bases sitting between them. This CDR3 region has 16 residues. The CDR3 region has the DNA TGTGCCAGCAGCATTACCGGGGGCTTATATCACAATGAGCAGTTCTTC. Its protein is CASSITGGLYHNEQFF.

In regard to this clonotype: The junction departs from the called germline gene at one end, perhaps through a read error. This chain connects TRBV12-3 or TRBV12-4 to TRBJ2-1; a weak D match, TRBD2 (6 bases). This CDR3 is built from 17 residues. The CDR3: CASTPRGSGRAYNELFF. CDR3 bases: TGTGCCAGCACTCCCCGGGGGTCTGGACGGGCCTACAATGAGCTGTTCTTC.

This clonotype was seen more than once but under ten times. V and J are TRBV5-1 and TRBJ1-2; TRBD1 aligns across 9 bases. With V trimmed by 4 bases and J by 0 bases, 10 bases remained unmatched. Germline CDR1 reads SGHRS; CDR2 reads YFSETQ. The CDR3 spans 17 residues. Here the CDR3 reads CASSLLGQGTTNYGYTF. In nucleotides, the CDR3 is TGCGCCAGCAGCCTCCTAGGACAGGGGACCACTAACTATGGCTACACCTTC.

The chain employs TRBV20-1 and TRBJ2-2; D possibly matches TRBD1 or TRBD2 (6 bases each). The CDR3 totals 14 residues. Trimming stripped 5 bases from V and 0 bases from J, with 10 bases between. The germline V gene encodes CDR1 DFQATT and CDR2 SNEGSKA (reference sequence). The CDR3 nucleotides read TGCAGTGCTCGGGGGACAACGAACACCGGGGAGCTGTTTTTT. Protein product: CSARGTTNTGELFF.

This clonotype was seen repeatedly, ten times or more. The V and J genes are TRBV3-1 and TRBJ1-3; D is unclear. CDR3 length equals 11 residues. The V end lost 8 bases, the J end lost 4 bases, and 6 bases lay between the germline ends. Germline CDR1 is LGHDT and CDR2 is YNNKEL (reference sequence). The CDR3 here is CASLGGNTIYF. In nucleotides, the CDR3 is TGTGCCAGCCTGGGAGGAAACACCATATATTTT.

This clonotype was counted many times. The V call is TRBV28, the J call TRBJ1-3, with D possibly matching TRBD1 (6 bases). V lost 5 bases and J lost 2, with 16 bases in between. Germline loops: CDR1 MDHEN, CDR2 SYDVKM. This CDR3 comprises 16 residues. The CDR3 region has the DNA TGTGCCAGCAGTATCCGGACAGCTTCTACTGGAAACACCATATATTTT. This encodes CASSIRTASTGNTIYF. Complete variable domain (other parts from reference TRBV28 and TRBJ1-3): DVKVTQSSRYLVKRTGEKVFLECVQDMDHENMFWYRQDPGLGLRLIYFSYDVKMKEKGDIPEGYSVSREKKERFSLILESASTNQTSMYLCASSIRTASTGNTIYFGEGSWLTVV.

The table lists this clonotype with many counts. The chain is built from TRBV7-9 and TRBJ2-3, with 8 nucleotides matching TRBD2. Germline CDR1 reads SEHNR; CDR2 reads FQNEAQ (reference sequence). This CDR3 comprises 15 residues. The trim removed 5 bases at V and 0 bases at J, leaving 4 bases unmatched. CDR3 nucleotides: TGTGCCAGCAGCGAAGCGGGGGAAAGCACAGATACGCAGTATTTT. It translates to CASSEAGESTDTQYF.

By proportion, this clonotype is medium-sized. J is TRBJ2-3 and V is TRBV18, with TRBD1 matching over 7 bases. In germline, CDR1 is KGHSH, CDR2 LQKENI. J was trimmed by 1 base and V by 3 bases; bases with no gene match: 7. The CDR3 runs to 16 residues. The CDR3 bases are TGTGCCAGCTCACCTACCAACAGGGGCCGCACAGATACGCAGTATTTT. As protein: CASSPTNRGRTDTQYF.

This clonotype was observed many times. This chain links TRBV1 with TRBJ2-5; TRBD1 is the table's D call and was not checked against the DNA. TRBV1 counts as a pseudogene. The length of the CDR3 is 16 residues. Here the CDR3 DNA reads TGCACCAGCTCCCGGGTCCCCCTATGTTGCCAAGAGACCCAGTACTTC. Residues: CTSSRVPLCCQETQYF.

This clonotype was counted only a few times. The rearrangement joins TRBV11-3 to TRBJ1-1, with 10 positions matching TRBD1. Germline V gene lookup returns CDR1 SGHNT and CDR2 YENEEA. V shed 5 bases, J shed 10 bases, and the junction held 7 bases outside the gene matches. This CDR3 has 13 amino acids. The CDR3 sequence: CASSAGQGNRAFF. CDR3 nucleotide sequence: TGTGCCAGCAGCGCGGGACAGGGGAATAGAGCTTTCTTT.

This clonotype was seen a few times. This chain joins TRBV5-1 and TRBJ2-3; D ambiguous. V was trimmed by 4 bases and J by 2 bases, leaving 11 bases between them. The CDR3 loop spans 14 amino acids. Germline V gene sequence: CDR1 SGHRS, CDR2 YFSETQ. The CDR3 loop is CASSTRLITDTQYF. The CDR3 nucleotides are TGCGCCAGCAGCACGAGACTTATCACAGATACGCAGTATTTT. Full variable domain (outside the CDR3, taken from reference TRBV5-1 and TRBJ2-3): KAGVTQTPRYLIKTRGQQVTLSCSPISGHRSVSWYQQTPGQGLQFLFEYFSETQRNKGNFPGRFSGRQFSNSRSEMNVSTLELGDSALYLCASSTRLITDTQYFGPGTRLTVL.

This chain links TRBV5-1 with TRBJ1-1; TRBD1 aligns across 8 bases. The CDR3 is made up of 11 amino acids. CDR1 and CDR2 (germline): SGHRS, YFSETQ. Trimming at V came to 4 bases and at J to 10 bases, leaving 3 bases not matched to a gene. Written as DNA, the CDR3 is TGCGCCAGCAGCGGCGACAGGGGAGCTTTCTTT. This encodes CASSGDRGAFF.

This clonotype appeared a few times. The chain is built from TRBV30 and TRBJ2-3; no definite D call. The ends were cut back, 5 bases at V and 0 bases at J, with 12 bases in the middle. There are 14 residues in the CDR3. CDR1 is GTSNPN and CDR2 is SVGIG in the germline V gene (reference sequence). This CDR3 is CAWGQTTSTDTQYF. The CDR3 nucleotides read TGTGCCTGGGGGCAGACAACTAGCACAGATACGCAGTATTTT.

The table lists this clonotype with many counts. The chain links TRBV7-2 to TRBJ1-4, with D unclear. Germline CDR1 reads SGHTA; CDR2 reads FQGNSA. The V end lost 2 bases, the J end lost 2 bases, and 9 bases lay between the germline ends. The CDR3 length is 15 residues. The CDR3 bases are TGTGCCAGCAGCTTAATGTTTGCTACTAATGAAAAACTGTTTTTT. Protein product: CASSLMFATNEKLFF.

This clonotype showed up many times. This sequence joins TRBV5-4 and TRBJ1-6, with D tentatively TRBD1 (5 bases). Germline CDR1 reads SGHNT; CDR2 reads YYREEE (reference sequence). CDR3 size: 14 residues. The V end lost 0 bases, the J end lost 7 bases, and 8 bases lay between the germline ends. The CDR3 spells CASSLGRANSPLHF. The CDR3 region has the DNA TGTGCCAGCAGCTTGGGCAGGGCGAATTCACCCCTCCACTTT.

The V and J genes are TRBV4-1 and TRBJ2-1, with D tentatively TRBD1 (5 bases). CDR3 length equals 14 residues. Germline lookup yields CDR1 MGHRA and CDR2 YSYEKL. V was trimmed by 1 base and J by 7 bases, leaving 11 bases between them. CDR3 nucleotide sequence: TGCGCCAGCAGCCAAGTTCACAGGTCGAATGAGCAGTTCTTC. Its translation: CASSQVHRSNEQFF.